The T cell receptor (beta chain) described here comes from a study of blood T cell repertoires in COVID-19. Study at large: Material from acute and convalescent COVID-19 was sourced from the United States, Italy and Spain. PBMCs, B-cell-depleted T cells, or T cells provided the cDNA or gDNA that made up the material.

As processed by the authors: Amplification with reference gene primers provided the estimates of nucleated cell counts. Produced via immunoSEQ multiplex PCR; TCRdb's table is partial and in-frame only. D and trimming come from the DNA, and the V and J calls and clone size come from that table. The table shows 170,000 or so clones, with about 83% occurring only once. Germline V CDR1 and CDR2: SGHRS, YFSETQ. The CDR3 has 15 amino acids. Deletions cut 1 base from V and 2 bases from J, with 10 bases between. This sequence was found in a woman aged 18 to 35 who had recovered from COVID-19. The specimen sequenced was peripheral blood. The chain employs TRBV5-1 and TRBJ2-1, with D perhaps TRBD1 (7 bases). CDR3 sequence reads: CASSLLRGAYNEQFF. Here the CDR3 DNA reads TGCGCCAGCAGCTTGCTCAGGGGGGCCTACAATGAGCAGTTCTTC.